The 15 T cell receptor beta chains listed next were all sequenced from one sample in a study of blood T cell repertoires in COVID-19. TCRdb's copy holds only in-frame clones and misses some; the assay was immunoSEQ multiplex PCR. The data show 100,000 to 150,000 clones, roughly 79% seen once. The sequenced sample was peripheral blood. Every receptor here comes from a human donor in a cohort sampled during active COVID-19.

This chain links TRBV4-1 with TRBJ2-7; TRBD1 is a possible D gene (6 bases). Germline-derived CDR1 and CDR2 are MGHRA and YSYEKL. V lost 4 bases, J lost 1 base, and 8 bases lay in between. This CDR3 is 13 amino acids long. CDR3 coding DNA: TGCGCCAGCAGCCTTGACAGGTCCTACGAGCAGTACTTC. Protein: CASSLDRSYEQYF.

The V and J genes are TRBV7-3 and TRBJ2-7, with D possibly matching TRBD1 (5 bases). Trimming stripped 1 base from V and 3 bases from J, with 7 bases between. Germline V gene data show CDR1 as SGHTA and CDR2 as FQGTGA. This CDR3 has 13 residues. The chain's CDR3 is CASSLRQGYEQYF. CDR3 coding DNA: TGTGCCAGCAGCTTAAGGCAGGGCTACGAGCAGTACTTC.

The rearrangement links TRBV18 to TRBJ2-3, with D maybe TRBD2 (6 bases). The V and J ends lost 2 bases and 4 bases respectively, with 13 bases between them. CDR1 is KGHSH, CDR2 LQKENI, per germline. The CDR3 sequence is 15 residues long. In DNA, the CDR3 is TGTGCCAGCTCACCAGCCCAGGGCGGGGCAGATACGCAGTATTTT. Translation gives CASSPAQGGADTQYF.

The genes are TRBV27 and TRBJ2-2; weak D call: TRBD2 (6 bases). V lost 7 bases, J lost 7 bases, and 13 bases lay in between. The length of the CDR3 is 13 residues. Germline V lookup: CDR1 MNHEY, CDR2 SMNVEV (reference sequence). CDR3 sequence (DNA): TGTGCCAGCAATCCTACCGGGGGCGGGGAGCTGTTTTTT. Translating gives CASNPTGGGELFF.

This clone was picked up one time. One end of the junction varies from germline; a read error may be responsible. In nucleotides, the CDR3 is TGTACCAGCAGTTTGGGACAGGGAGTTAGCTACACCTTC. Translation gives CTSSLGQGVSYTF. J is TRBJ1-2 and V is TRBV12-3 or TRBV12-4; TRBD1 matches at 9 bases. This CDR3 comprises 13 residues.

This clone came up a few times. V and J are TRBV29-1 and TRBJ1-2; no clear D gene. Trimming stripped 1 base from V and 5 bases from J, with 5 bases between. This CDR3 contains 11 residues. Looked up from germline, CDR1 is SQVTM and CDR2 is ANQGSEA. The CDR3 region has the DNA TGCAGCGTTGAAGGAGGATATGGCTACACCTTC. It yields the protein CSVEGGYGYTF.

The V and J genes are TRBV21-1 and TRBJ1-1; no check of the table's D call, TRBD1, against the DNA was made. TRBV21-1 is a pseudogene locus. This CDR3 region has 15 residues. The CDR3 DNA sequence: TGTGCCAGCGCACGACAGGGGGCGAAGAACACTGAAGCTTTCTTT. Encoded protein: CASARQGAKNTEAFF.

The chain recombines TRBV4-1 with TRBJ2-5, with TRBD1 identical over 9 bases. The CDR3 spans 18 residues. J was trimmed by 2 bases and V by 0 bases; bases with no gene match: 10. In germline, CDR1 is MGHRA, CDR2 YSYEKL. CDR3 in DNA: TGCGCCAGCAGCCAAGATTGGACCGGGACAGGGCGTCAAGAGACCCAGTACTTC. Protein: CASSQDWTGTGRQETQYF.

DNA of the CDR3: TGTGCCAGCAGTCAGTCCGGGACAGAAGCTTTCTTT. Translating it yields CASSQSGTEAFF. This chain connects TRBV11-2 to TRBJ1-1, with D maybe TRBD1 (6 bases). In germline, CDR1 is SGHAT, CDR2 FQNNGV. V was clipped by 6 bases and J by 8 bases, with 13 bases between them. CDR3 length: 12 amino acids.

The V gene is TRBV5-1, the J gene TRBJ2-6, with D possibly matching TRBD1 (5 bases). Trimming removed 2 bases from V and 1 base from J, with 25 bases in between. The CDR3 contains 21 residues. Germline-derived CDR1 and CDR2 are SGHRS and YFSETQ. Here the CDR3 DNA reads TGCGCCAGCAGCTTAAATAATTTTGGACAAAAGTCGGAGTCTGGGGCCAACGTCCTGACTTTC. The encoded protein is CASSLNNFGQKSESGANVLTF.

This clone was detected only a few times. The chain recombines TRBV7-6 with TRBJ1-4; 10 positions match TRBD1. The germline gives CDR1 SGHVS, CDR2 FNYEAQ. J gave up 10 bases and V 2 bases, and 13 bases lay outside the gene matches. The length of the CDR3 is 17 residues. For the CDR3, the DNA is TGTGCCAGCAGCTTATCTAACCGGCAGCGGGACAGGGGAAAACTGTTTTTT. Translating gives CASSLSNRQRDRGKLFF.

The chain has TRBV21-1 and TRBJ2-4; the table's TRBD2 call for D was not verified on the DNA. TRBV21-1 is marked as a pseudogene. CDR3 length: 18 residues. The CDR3 reads CASSKGGDGTGAKNIQYF. The CDR3 nucleotides are TGTGCCAGCAGCAAAGGGGGGGATGGAACTGGGGCCAAAAACATTCAGTACTTC.

The chain links TRBV6-5 to TRBJ2-2, with 7 bases lining up with TRBD2. This CDR3 region has 15 residues. Germline V gene data show CDR1 as MNHEY and CDR2 as SVGAGI. After removal of 7 bases from V and 4 bases from J, the junction contained 9 bases not matched to a gene. The CDR3 DNA reads TGTGCCAGCACTGGACTAGGGACTCCCACCGGGGAGCTGTTTTTT. It is translated as CASTGLGTPTGELFF.

The V gene is TRBV6-2 or TRBV6-3, the J gene TRBJ2-7, with 10 bases aligning to TRBD2. Germline CDR1 and CDR2: MNHEY and SVGEGT. V lost 6 bases to trimming and J lost 2 bases; unmatched junction nucleotides: 7. The CDR3 sequence is 15 residues long. Here the CDR3 DNA reads TGTGCCAGCAGCCGCAGGACTAGCGGAACCTACGAGCAGTACTTC. Encoded protein: CASSRRTSGTYEQYF.

CDR3 sequence reads: CASTLTEGQPQHF. DNA of the CDR3: TGTGCCAGCACCCTAACCGAGGGCCAGCCCCAGCATTTT. The rearrangement links TRBV2 to TRBJ1-5; D unresolved. Germline V gene data show CDR1 as SNHLY and CDR2 as FYNNEI. The CDR3 runs 13 residues. Trimming left V 7 bases short and J 7 bases short, with 14 bases between.